This TCR beta chain was captured in a study of blood T cells in healthy people across ages. The second PCR ran about 6 to 11 cycles with a sample-barcoded 5' primer and J-beta primers. One entry per CDR3 protein results from TCRdb running MiXCR on the 5' RACE reads. The sample carries about 1,800,000 distinct CDR3 sequences, under 30% recorded once. The sample holds many counts of this clonotype. Germline V gene data show CDR1 as MNHEY and CDR2 as SVGAGI. The CDR3 is made up of 18 amino acids. V lost 0 bases to trimming and J lost 0 bases, with 12 bases between them. All donors came from Russia, were Caucasian and healthy, and spanned ages about 6 to 100.

Sequenced input: blood. The clonotype comes from a woman in her twenties or thirties in good health. V usage is TRBV6-5 and J usage is TRBJ2-6; weak D call: TRBD2 (6 bases). CDR3 bases: TGTGCCAGCAGTTACTCGGGGACTGCTAGCTCTGGGGCCAACGTCCTGACTTTC. Residues: CASSYSGTASSGANVLTF.